This T cell receptor (beta chain) was recorded in a study of blood T cell repertoires in COVID-19. Assay: immunoSEQ multiplex PCR; the TCRdb copy retains only in-frame clones and omits some. The data hold approximately 160,000 clones, with roughly 83% observed a single time. About this clone itself: Different DNA sequences within this sample yield the same CDR3.

The CDR3 covers 16 residues. CDR1 KGHSH and CDR2 LQKENI come from the germline V gene. With V trimmed by 3 bases and J by 4 bases, 9 bases remained unmatched. The gene calls are TRBV18 and TRBJ1-2, with 9 bases identical to TRBD1. The receptor was derived from a woman aged 80 or older with active or convalescent COVID-19. Sequenced material: peripheral blood. The CDR3: CASSPARTGAAYGYTF. CDR3 nucleotide sequence: TGTGCCAGCTCACCGGCTCGGACAGGGGCGGCCTATGGCTACACCTTC.